This paragraph reports one TCR beta chain. Antigen unknown. The repertoire was sequenced with immunoSEQ multiplex PCR; TCRdb's copy has only in-frame clones and lacks some. The sample shows tens of thousands of clones, 82% of them seen only once. The data stem from a study of graft-versus-host responses after intestinal transplantation. In the study overall: Multivisceral, liver-intestinal, or isolated intestinal transplants were performed in recipients.

Overall study results and limits: Allografts from individuals with graft-donor T cell macrochimerism displayed high graft-versus-host to host-versus-graft clonal ratios.

This CDR3 is 16 amino acids long. V gave up 5 bases and J gave up 0 bases; unmatched junction bases: 7. Per germline, CDR1 SEHNR and CDR2 FQNEAQ (reference sequence). This chain connects TRBV7-9 to TRBJ2-1; 7 bases map to TRBD1. The specimen comprised unstimulated CD4+ T cells sorted from spleen or lymph node cells, sampled before intestinal transplant. The TCR sequence derives from a human donor who received an intestinal transplant. CDR3 DNA: TGTGCCAGCAGCGTTGGACAGGTGAGCTCCTACAATGAGCAGTTCTTC. Translated: CASSVGQVSSYNEQFF.